This is a list of T cell receptor beta chains from one sample in a study of CD8+CD57+ T cells in acquired aplastic anemia. TCRdb re-derived calls from the reads in MiXCR, one entry per CDR3 protein. The sample includes around 400,000 distinct CDR3 sequences, 60% to 80% of them seen just once. The sequenced material came from sorted CD4+, CD8+, or CD8+CD57+ T cells (not recorded which) from PBMCs. The receptor set was obtained from a human donor in good health, serving as a control. CDR3s include the opening cysteine and the closing phenylalanine or tryptophan. Each record gives: clone size, V gene, D gene, J gene, CDR3 DNA, CDR3 protein. The D gene is left open where the match is weak. Size is omitted from some rows. Given values are once, few, many or a class for expanded clones.

.	TRBV10-3	TRBD2	TRBJ2-3	TGTGCCATCAGTGAGCTGGCAGCGGGGGGCTCTGATACGCAGTATTTT	CAISELAAGGSDTQYF
.	TRBV5-1	.	TRBJ2-7	TGCGCCAGCAGCTTGGCCGAAGGTCGACCCGGGGAGCAGTACTTC	CASSLAEGRPGEQYF
.	TRBV19	.	TRBJ2-7	TGTGCCAGTAGTCCGCGCCAGGTGCCGCAGCCCCAGCATTTC	CASSPRQVPQPQHF
many	TRBV7-2	TRBD1	TRBJ1-6	TGTGCCAGCAGCCAGCGAGACAGGGGTATTAATTCACCCCTCCACTTT	CASSQRDRGINSPLHF
.	TRBV7-2	.	TRBJ2-7	TGTGCCAGCAGCCCTGACAGGGACTATGGCTACACCTTCTTC	CASSPDRDYGYTFF
.	TRBV7-9	.	TRBJ1-2	TGTGCCAGCAGCTTAGGCTCGCAGAACTATGGCTACACCTTC	CASSLGSQNYGYTF
.	TRBV25-1	.	TRBJ1-5	TGTGCCAGCAGCGTTTCGGGGGTCAATCAGCCCCAGCATTTT	CASSVSGVNQPQHF
.	TRBV10-2	TRBD1	TRBJ1-1	TGCGCCAGCAGGGGACAGTGGAACACTGAAGCTTTCTTT	CASRGQWNTEAFF
.	TRBV7-2	.	TRBJ2-2	TGTGCCAGTAGTCCACAGGGAGTGAACACCGGGGAGCTGTTTTTT	CASSPQGVNTGELFF
many	TRBV20-1	.	TRBJ2-7	TGCAGTGCTAGAGATTCGGGACTTTCTACTTCCTACGAGCAGTACTTC	CSARDSGLSTSYEQYF
many	TRBV20-1	TRBD1	TRBJ2-3	TGCAGTGCTGGGGGACAGCTACCATTAGATACGCAGTATTTT	CSAGGQLPLDTQYF
.	TRBV20-1	TRBD2	TRBJ2-3	TGCAGTGCTAGTCCCTCGGGGGGGGGAGATACGCAGTATTTT	CSASPSGGGDTQYF
many	TRBV20-1	.	TRBJ1-2	TGCAGTGCTAGTGGGCAGGACTATGGCTACACCTTC	CSASGQDYGYTF
.	TRBV20-1	.	TRBJ2-2	TGCAGTGCTAGGCGAGGTACAGGGAGGAACACCGGGGAGCTGTTTTTT	CSARRGTGRNTGELFF
.	TRBV5-1	TRBD2	TRBJ2-5	TGCGCCAGCAGCCTGTCGGCTAGCGGACCTCTATACCAAGAGACCCAGTACTTC	CASSLSASGPLYQETQYF
.	TRBV11-2	.	TRBJ1-3	TGTGCCAGCAGCCCCGGAAGCTACGGAAACACCATATATTTT	CASSPGSYGNTIYF
once	TRBV7-2	.	TRBJ2-2	TGTGCCAGCAGCGTAGCCACCGCTGGGAGGAACACTGAATTTTTT	CASSVATAGRNTEFF
.	TRBV25-1	.	TRBJ2-3	TGTGCCAGCAGTGGGAGGAAGGGCTACTACGATAAGCAGTATTTT	CASSGRKGYYDKQYF
once	TRBV7-6	.	TRBJ2-5	TGTGCCAGCAGCTTTGGCTTGGTGGAGACTGAGTACTTC	CASSFGLVETEYF
.	TRBV10-2	.	TRBJ1-1	TGCGCCAGCAGTATGCACGACAGGAACACTGAAGATTTCTTT	CASSMHDRNTEDFF
.	TRBV7-9	.	TRBJ1-1	TGTGCCAGCAGCCCCCTGGGGGCGAGGAACATTCAAGCTTTCTTT	CASSPLGARNIQAFF
.	TRBV9	TRBD1	TRBJ1-5	TGTGCCAGCAGCGTCGGGACAGGGGTAGGGCAGCCCCAGCATTTT	CASSVGTGVGQPQHF
once	TRBV20-1	.	TRBJ1-4	TGCAGTGCTCCCGTTGGGGGGTCTGAAAAAAAACTGTTTTTT	CSAPVGGSEKKLFF
.	TRBV5-1	.	TRBJ2-4	TGTGCCAGCAGCCCTAAACGGCCAGATCGAAACATTCAGTACTTC	CASSPKRPDRNIQYF
.	TRBV7-2	.	TRBJ2-7	TGTGCCAGCAGCTCGGACCGGAGCAGCGATAAGTACTTC	CASSSDRSSDKYF
.	TRBV15	.	TRBJ1-3	TGTGCCACCAGCAGGGTCAGGGATCGGAGGTTGACAAACACCATATATTTT	CATSRVRDRRLTNTIYF
many	TRBV7-2	.	TRBJ1-2	TGTGCCAGCAGCCCCCGCCTCCCTAACTATGGCTACACCTTC	CASSPRLPNYGYTF
.	TRBV12-3/TRBV12-4	TRBD2	TRBJ2-1	TGTGCCAGCAGTACAACCGGGGGGATCTACAATGAGCAGTTCTTC	CASSTTGGIYNEQFF
.	TRBV9	.	TRBJ2-7	TGTGCCAGCAGCGCAAATCTAGGACAGAGCTCCTACGAGCAGTACTTC	CASSANLGQSSYEQYF
.	TRBV20-1	.	TRBJ2-3	TGCAGTGCTAGAGGGCCGATGAGGGGGGGGACGGAGCAGTATTTT	CSARGPMRGGTEQYF
many	TRBV9	.	TRBJ2-3	TGTGCCAGCAGCGTAGGCGCCGGGGGGCCCCCCAGCACAGATACGCAGTATTTT	CASSVGAGGPPSTDTQYF
many	TRBV25-1	TRBD1	TRBJ1-1	TGTGCCAGCAGCAGGGGGCTGAACACTGAAGCTTTCTTT	CASSRGLNTEAFF
.	TRBV9	.	TRBJ2-7	TGTGCCAGCAGCTTGGGAGTCAGCCCCACCATCGTGGAGTACTTC	CASSLGVSPTIVEYF
few	TRBV2	.	TRBJ2-5	TGTGCCAGCAGGACGGCAGGGGAGACCCAGTACTTC	CASRTAGETQYF
.	TRBV12-3/TRBV12-4	.	TRBJ2-1	TGTGCCAGCAACCAAGACAGGACTTATAATGAGCAGTTCTTC	CASNQDRTYNEQFF
.	TRBV27	.	TRBJ1-1	TGTGCCAGCAGTCCCCTCGCCGGCGCCTCCAACACTGAAGCTTTCTTT	CASSPLAGASNTEAFF
.	TRBV24-1	.	TRBJ1-5	TGTGCCACCAGTGATTACCGGGGCCGAAATAGCAATCAGCCCCAGCATTTT	CATSDYRGRNSNQPQHF
once	TRBV20-1	.	TRBJ2-7	TGCAGTGCCACCGACCGCCTCGGGGGGCCTTACGACGAGCAGTGCTTC	CSATDRLGGPYDEQCF
.	TRBV20-1	.	TRBJ1-2	TGCAGCGCCAGCCCCGCGCCTTATAACTATGGCTACACCTTC	CSASPAPYNYGYTF
.	TRBV7-3	.	TRBJ2-5	TGTGCCAGCAGCTTAATCGGGGGGCCACAGGAGACCCAGTACTTC	CASSLIGGPQETQYF
few	TRBV11-3	TRBD2	TRBJ2-5	TGTGCCAGCAGCTTAGACCAACTAGCGGGGACCCAGTACTTC	CASSLDQLAGTQYF
.	TRBV7-3	TRBD2	TRBJ2-7	TGTGCCAGCATTGGGAGGGTACCCTACGAGCAGTACTTC	CASIGRVPYEQYF
many	TRBV7-8	.	TRBJ1-1	TGTGCCAGCAGCCGAGACAGTTACGTACCCCGGGGCGGGGGAGCTTTCTTT	CASSRDSYVPRGGGAFF
.	TRBV3-1	TRBD1	TRBJ1-2	TGTGCCAGCAGCCACATAGTAGGGGGCGGAGGCTACACCTTC	CASSHIVGGGGYTF
.	TRBV7-2	.	TRBJ2-6	TGTGCCAGCAGCTCACGCACAGGGAAGGCTGGGGCCAACGTCCTGACTTTC	CASSSRTGKAGANVLTF